The 8 T cell receptor beta chains below were found in one sample sequenced in a study of blood T cells in healthy people across ages. A second 7 to 11 cycle PCR used barcoded and J-beta primers. Using its own MiXCR run on the 5' RACE reads, TCRdb lists one record per CDR3 protein. The sample includes approximately 800,000 distinct CDR3 sequences, around 68% of them seen just once. Sequencing used blood. The origin of the receptors is a man between 25 and 39 years old in good health.

The chain uses TRBV6-2 or TRBV6-3 and TRBJ2-7, with 9 bases aligning to TRBD2. After removal of 7 bases from V and 0 bases from J, the junction contained 16 bases not matched to a gene. This CDR3 has 18 amino acids. Germline V lookup: CDR1 MNHEY, CDR2 SVGEGT. The CDR3 here is CASTPRAGGHYLSYEQYF. CDR3 DNA sequence: TGTGCCAGCACACCTCGGGCGGGGGGGCACTATCTCTCCTACGAGCAGTACTTC.

The sample holds a few counts of this clonotype. The chain carries TRBV7-9 and TRBJ1-4; D possibly corresponds to TRBD1 (5 bases). CDR1 SEHNR and CDR2 FQNEAQ come from the germline V gene (reference sequence). The ends were cut back, 3 bases at V and 0 bases at J, with 8 bases in the middle. The CDR3 is made up of 15 amino acids. The CDR3 nucleotides read TGTGCCAGCAGCTTGGACACTTCAACTAATGAAAAACTGTTTTTT. This gives the protein CASSLDTSTNEKLFF.

This clonotype was seen a handful of times. The V and J genes are TRBV7-2 and TRBJ2-1, with D perhaps given as TRBD1 or TRBD2 (5 bases each). This CDR3 spans 16 amino acids. V shed 5 bases and J shed 9 bases, with 23 bases lying between them. CDR1 is SGHTA and CDR2 is FQGNSA in the germline V gene. CDR3 nucleotides: TGTGCCAGCAGCCTAATCCCCAGGGCGTCGGAGGTTGAGCAGTTCTTC. Translated: CASSLIPRASEVEQFF.

This clonotype was counted at least ten times. The J gene is TRBJ2-1, the V gene TRBV7-2; the D is unclear. V lost 6 bases and J 12 bases, leaving 15 bases between the germline ends. The CDR3 covers 12 residues. Germline CDR1 is SGHTA and CDR2 is FQGNSA. CDR3 loop: CASRSTSVGQFF. In nucleotides, the CDR3 is TGTGCCAGCAGGAGCACTTCGGTAGGGCAGTTCTTC.

This chain joins TRBV13 and TRBJ2-5, with D perhaps TRBD1 (7 bases). The CDR3 length is 17 residues. The V gene lost 5 bases and the J gene lost 1 base, with 20 bases spanning the gap. CDR1 is PRHDT and CDR2 is FYEKMQ in the germline V gene (reference sequence). CDR3 sequence (DNA): TGTGCCAGCAGCCTAACGGGGGCGGACAGGACCCAAGAGACCCAGTACTTC. It codes for CASSLTGADRTQETQYF.

This clonotype appeared a few times. The V gene is TRBV7-2, the J gene TRBJ2-3, with 8 nucleotides matching TRBD1. After removal of 4 bases from V and 7 bases from J, the junction contained 13 bases not matched to a gene. CDR1 SGHTA and CDR2 FQGNSA come from the germline V gene. The CDR3 length is 16 residues. For the CDR3, the DNA is TGTGCCAGCAGCTCCCACGGTCAGGGGGCTGTATATACGCAGTATTTT. It yields the protein CASSSHGQGAVYTQYF.

The chain has TRBV4-3 and TRBJ2-2, with TRBD2 matching over 9 bases. V lost 1 base to trimming and J lost 2 bases; unmatched junction nucleotides: 5. The CDR3 has 17 amino acids. CDR1 is LGHNA, CDR2 YSLEER, per germline. For the CDR3, the DNA is TGCGCCAGCAGCCAAGGATCTAGCGGGGCTAACACCGGGGAGCTGTTTTTT. Translation: CASSQGSSGANTGELFF.

In this sample, this clonotype turned up many times. The chain uses TRBV12-3 or TRBV12-4 and TRBJ2-4; D ambiguous. The V and J ends lost 6 bases and 0 bases respectively, with 15 bases between them. The CDR3 is made up of 16 amino acids. The CDR3 reads CASSQRRPVAKNIQYF. CDR3 bases: TGTGCCAGCAGCCAACGGCGGCCTGTAGCCAAAAACATTCAGTACTTC.